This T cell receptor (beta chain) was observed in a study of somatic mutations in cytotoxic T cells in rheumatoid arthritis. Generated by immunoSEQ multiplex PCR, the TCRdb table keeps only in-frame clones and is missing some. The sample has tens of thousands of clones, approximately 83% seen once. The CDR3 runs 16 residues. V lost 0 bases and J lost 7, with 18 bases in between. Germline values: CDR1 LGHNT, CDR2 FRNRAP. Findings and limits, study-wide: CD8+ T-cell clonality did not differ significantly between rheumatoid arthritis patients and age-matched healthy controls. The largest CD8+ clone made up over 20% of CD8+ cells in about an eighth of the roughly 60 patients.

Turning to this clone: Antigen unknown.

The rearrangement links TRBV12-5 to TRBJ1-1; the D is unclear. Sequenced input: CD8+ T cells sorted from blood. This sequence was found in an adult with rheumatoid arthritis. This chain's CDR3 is CASGLVLGPSGGEAFF. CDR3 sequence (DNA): TGTGCTAGTGGTTTGGTCCTGGGTCCATCCGGCGGTGAAGCTTTCTTT.